This TCR beta chain stems from a study of blood T cell repertoires in COVID-19. The wider study: From T cells, B-cell-depleted T cells, or PBMCs came the material, which was cDNA or gDNA.

The V and J ends lost 4 bases and 8 bases respectively, with 17 bases between them. Per germline, CDR1 MNHEY and CDR2 SVGAGI. The CDR3 loop spans 14 amino acids. The protocol was immunoSEQ multiplex PCR, while the TCRdb copy is restricted to in-frame clones and leaves out a portion. The data hold under 200,000 clones, with around four fifths observed a single time. The J gene is TRBJ1-2, the V gene TRBV6-5; tentative D call: TRBD1 (6 bases). The source is a woman older than 75 with active or convalescent COVID-19. Sequencing input: peripheral blood. The CDR3 here is CASSLGGRSDGYTF. The CDR3 nucleotides read TGTGCCAGCAGTTTGGGGGGGCGCTCAGACGGCTACACCTTC.